This T cell receptor (beta chain) was sequenced during a study of spatial heterogeneity in lung cancer. Time point: blood at routine non-recurrence follow-up after resection. Tumor, nontumor lung or frozen PBMC supplied whole RNA, sequenced without sorting. V lost 0 bases to trimming and J lost 9 bases, with 9 bases between them. Germline V gene lookup returns CDR1 MNHEY and CDR2 SMNVEV (reference sequence). The CDR3 spans 13 residues. This clonotype was counted ten times or more. All TCR cDNA molecules were individually tagged with a unique molecular identifier. TCRdb re-called the 5' RACE reads through MiXCR, storing one row per CDR3 protein. The sample shows approximately 12,000 distinct CDR3 sequences, 10% of them seen only once.

The clonotype comes from a female donor with early-stage non-small cell lung cancer. This rearrangement joins TRBV27 to TRBJ2-4, with D hard to call. The sequencing here drew on PBMCs, taken at follow-up. The CDR3 coding sequence is TGTGCCAGCAGTTTATCGGTGACGGCCATTCAGTACTTC. Its translation is CASSLSVTAIQYF.